The sequence of this T cell receptor beta chain was determined in a study of cytomegalovirus exposure and HLA in healthy donors. Findings and limits, study-wide: The authors later found most CMV-associated TCR beta chains appeared HLA-restricted. A later analysis by the authors found several of the most significant clusters apparently linked to common viral pathogens.

A remark on this clone: Its target is not known.

With 60 Vbeta and 13 Jbeta primers, the PCR was carried out. Some clones are missing from TCRdb's copy, which holds only in-frame ones; the method was immunoSEQ multiplex PCR. The table shows 90,000 to 120,000 clones, with roughly 87% occurring only once. The CDR3 runs 11 residues. Germline lookup yields CDR1 SNHLY and CDR2 FYNNEI. J lost 12 bases, V lost 7 bases, and 6 bases had no gene match. V usage is TRBV2 and J usage is TRBJ2-4; 7 bases agree with TRBD1. The sequence derives from a man aged 25-45 years in good health and CMV-seropositive. Sequencing input: PBMCs. In nucleotides, the CDR3 is TGTGCCAGCAACCGAGGGGACAGTCAGTACTTC. This gives the protein CASNRGDSQYF.